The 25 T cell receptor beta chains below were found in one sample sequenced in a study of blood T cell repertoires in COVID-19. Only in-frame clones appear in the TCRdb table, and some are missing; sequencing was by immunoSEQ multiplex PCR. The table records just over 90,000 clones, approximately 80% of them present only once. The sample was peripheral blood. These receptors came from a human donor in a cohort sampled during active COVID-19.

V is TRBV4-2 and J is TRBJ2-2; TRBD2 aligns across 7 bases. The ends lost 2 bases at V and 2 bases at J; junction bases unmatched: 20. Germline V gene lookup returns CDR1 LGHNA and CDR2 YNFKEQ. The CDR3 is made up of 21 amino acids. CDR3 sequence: CASSQPPRGAGTSINTGELFF. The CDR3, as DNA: TGTGCCAGCAGCCAACCCCCCAGAGGAGCGGGGACTTCTATTAACACCGGGGAGCTGTTTTTT.

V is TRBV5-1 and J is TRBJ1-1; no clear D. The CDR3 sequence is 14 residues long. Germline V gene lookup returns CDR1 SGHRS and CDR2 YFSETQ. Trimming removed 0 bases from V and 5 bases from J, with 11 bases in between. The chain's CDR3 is CASSLEGGWTEAFF. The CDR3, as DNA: TGCGCCAGCAGCTTGGAGGGAGGATGGACTGAAGCTTTCTTT.

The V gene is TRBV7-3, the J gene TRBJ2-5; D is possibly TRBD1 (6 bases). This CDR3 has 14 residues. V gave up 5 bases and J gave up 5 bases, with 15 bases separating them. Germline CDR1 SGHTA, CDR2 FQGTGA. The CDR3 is CASSPRGQGETQYF. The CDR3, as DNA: TGTGCCAGCAGCCCCCGCGGGCAGGGGGAGACCCAGTACTTC.

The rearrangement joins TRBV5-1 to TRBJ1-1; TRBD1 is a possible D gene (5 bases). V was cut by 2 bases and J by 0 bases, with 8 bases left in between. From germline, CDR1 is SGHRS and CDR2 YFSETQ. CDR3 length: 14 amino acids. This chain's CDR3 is CASSFGQMNTEAFF. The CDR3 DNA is TGCGCCAGCAGCTTCGGACAAATGAACACTGAAGCTTTCTTT. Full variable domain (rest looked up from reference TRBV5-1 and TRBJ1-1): KAGVTQTPRYLIKTRGQQVTLSCSPISGHRSVSWYQQTPGQGLQFLFEYFSETQRNKGNFPGRFSGRQFSNSRSEMNVSTLELGDSALYLCASSFGQMNTEAFFGQGTRLTVV.

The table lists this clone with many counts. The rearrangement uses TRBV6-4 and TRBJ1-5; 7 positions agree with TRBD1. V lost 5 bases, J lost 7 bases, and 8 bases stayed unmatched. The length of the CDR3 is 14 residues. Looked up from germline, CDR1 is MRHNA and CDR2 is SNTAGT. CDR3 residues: CASSPEGDSQPQHF. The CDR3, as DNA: TGTGCCAGCAGTCCGGAGGGGGACAGCCAGCCCCAGCATTTT.

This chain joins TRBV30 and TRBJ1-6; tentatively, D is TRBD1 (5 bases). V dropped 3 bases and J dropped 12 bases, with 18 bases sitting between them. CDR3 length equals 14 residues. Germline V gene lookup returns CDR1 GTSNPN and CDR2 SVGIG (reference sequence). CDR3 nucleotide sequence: TGTGCCTGGAGCTTAGCGGGACCGCGAGAACCCCTCCACTTT. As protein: CAWSLAGPREPLHF.

This CDR3 reads CASSHGANTEAFF. The CDR3 DNA sequence: TGTGCCAGCAGCCATGGGGCTAACACTGAAGCTTTCTTT. The V call is TRBV7-9, the J call TRBJ1-1; TRBD1 might be the D (5 bases). The CDR3 is 13 residues long. CDR1 is SEHNR, CDR2 FQNEAQ, per germline (reference sequence). V gave up 5 bases and J gave up 2 bases, with 9 bases separating them.

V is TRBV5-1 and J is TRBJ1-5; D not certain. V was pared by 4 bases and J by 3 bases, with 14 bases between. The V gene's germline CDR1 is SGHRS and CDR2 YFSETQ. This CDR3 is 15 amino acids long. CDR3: CASSPGDSVNQPQHF. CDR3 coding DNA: TGCGCCAGCAGCCCCGGGGATAGCGTCAATCAGCCCCAGCATTTT.

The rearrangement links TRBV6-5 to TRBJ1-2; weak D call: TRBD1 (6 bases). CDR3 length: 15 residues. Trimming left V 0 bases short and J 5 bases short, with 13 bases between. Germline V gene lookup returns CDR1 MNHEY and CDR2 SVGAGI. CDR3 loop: CASSYSQGLGYGYTF. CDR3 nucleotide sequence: TGTGCCAGCAGTTACTCCCAGGGGTTAGGTTATGGCTACACCTTC.

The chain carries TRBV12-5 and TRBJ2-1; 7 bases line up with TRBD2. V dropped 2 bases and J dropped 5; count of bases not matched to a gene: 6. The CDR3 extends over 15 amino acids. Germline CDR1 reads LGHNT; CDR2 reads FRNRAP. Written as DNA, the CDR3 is TGTGCTAGTGGTTTGATTGGGACTACCAACAATGAGCAGTTCTTC. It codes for CASGLIGTTNNEQFF.

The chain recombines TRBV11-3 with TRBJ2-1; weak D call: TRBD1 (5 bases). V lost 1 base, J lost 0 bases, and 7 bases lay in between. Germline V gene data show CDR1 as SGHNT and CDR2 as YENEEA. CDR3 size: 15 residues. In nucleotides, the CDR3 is TGTGCCAGCAGCTTAGGACAGACCTCCTACAATGAGCAGTTCTTC. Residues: CASSLGQTSYNEQFF.

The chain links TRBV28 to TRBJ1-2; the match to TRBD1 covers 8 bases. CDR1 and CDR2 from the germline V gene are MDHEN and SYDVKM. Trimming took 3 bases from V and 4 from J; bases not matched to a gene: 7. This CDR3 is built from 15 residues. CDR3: CASSLESTGVYGYTF. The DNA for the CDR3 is TGTGCCAGCAGTTTGGAATCGACAGGGGTCTATGGCTACACCTTC.

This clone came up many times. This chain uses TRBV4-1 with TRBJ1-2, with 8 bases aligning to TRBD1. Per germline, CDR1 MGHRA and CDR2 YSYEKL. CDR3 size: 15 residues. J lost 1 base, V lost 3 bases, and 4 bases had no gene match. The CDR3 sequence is CASSQGTGDNYGYTF. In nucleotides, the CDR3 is TGCGCCAGCAGCCAGGGGACAGGAGATAACTATGGCTACACCTTC.

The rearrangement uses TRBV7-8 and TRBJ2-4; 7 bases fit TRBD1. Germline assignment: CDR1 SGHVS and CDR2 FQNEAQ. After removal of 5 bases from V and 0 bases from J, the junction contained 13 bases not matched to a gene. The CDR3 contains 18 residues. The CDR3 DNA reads TGTGCCAGCAGCCCTATCTTGGGACAGATACTAGCCAAAAACATTCAGTACTTC. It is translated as CASSPILGQILAKNIQYF.

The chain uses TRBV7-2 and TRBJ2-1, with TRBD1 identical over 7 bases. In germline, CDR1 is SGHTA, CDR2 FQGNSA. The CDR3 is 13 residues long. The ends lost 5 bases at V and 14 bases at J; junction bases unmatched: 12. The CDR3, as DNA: TGTGCCAGCAGCCCATGGCAACAGGGGCGCGAGTTCTTC. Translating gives CASSPWQQGREFF.

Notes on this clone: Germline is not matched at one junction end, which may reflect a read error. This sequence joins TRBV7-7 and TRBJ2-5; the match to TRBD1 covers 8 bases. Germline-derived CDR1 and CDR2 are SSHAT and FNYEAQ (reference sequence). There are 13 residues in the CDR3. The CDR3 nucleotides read TGTGCTAGCAGACCGACAGGGGAAGAGACCCAGTACTTC. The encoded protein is CASRPTGEETQYF.

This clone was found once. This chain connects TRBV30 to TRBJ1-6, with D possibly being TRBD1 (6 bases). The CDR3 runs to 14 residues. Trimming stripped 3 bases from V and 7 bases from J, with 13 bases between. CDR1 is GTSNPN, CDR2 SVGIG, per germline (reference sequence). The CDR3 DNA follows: TGTGCCTGGAGAGCCCGGACAGAAAATTCACCCCTCCACTTT. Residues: CAWRARTENSPLHF.

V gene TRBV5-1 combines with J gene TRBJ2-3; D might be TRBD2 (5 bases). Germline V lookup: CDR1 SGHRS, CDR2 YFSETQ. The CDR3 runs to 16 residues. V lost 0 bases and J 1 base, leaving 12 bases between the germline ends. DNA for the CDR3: TGCGCCAGCAGCTTGGCCGGACTTCAAGGCACAGATACGCAGTATTTT. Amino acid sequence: CASSLAGLQGTDTQYF.

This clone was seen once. CDR3 region: CASSPGQGLSQETQYF. The DNA of the CDR3 is TGTGCCAGCAGTCCAGGACAGGGGTTAAGCCAAGAGACCCAGTACTTC. The rearrangement uses TRBV27 and TRBJ2-5; TRBD1 aligns across 9 bases. The CDR3 extends over 16 amino acids. CDR1 and CDR2 (germline): MNHEY, SMNVEV (reference sequence). V lost 5 bases to trimming and J lost 1 base; unmatched junction nucleotides: 8.

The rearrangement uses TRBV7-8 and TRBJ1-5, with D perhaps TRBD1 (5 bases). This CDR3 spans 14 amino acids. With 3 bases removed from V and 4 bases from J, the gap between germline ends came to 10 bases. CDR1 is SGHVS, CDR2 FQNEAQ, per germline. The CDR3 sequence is CASSFPGQNQPQHF. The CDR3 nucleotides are TGTGCCAGCAGCTTTCCAGGGCAGAATCAGCCCCAGCATTTT.

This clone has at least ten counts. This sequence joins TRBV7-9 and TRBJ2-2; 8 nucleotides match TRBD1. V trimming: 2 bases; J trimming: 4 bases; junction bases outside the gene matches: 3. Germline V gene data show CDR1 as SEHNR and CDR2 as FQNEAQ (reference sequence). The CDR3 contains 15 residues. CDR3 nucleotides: TGTGCCAGCAGCTTATTGACAGGGGTCACCGGGGAGCTGTTTTTT. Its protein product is CASSLLTGVTGELFF.

The CDR3 reads CASSQDFRGAGNTIYF. CDR3 DNA sequence: TGCGCCAGCAGCCAAGATTTCCGGGGGGCGGGAAACACCATATATTTT. V and J are TRBV4-1 and TRBJ1-3, with D perhaps TRBD1 (6 bases). Germline CDR1 MGHRA, CDR2 YSYEKL. The V end lost 0 bases, the J end lost 4 bases, and 13 bases lay between the germline ends. The CDR3 covers 16 residues.

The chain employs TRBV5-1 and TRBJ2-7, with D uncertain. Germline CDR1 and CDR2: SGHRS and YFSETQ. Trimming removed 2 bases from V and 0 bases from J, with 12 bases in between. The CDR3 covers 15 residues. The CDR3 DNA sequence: TGCGCCAGCAGCTTTGGAGCGATTAGCTCCTACGAGCAGTACTTC. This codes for CASSFGAISSYEQYF.

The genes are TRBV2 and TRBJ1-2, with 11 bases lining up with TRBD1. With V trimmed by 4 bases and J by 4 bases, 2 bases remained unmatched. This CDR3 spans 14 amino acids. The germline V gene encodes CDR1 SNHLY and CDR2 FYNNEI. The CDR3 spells CASSVGTGGYGYTF. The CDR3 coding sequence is TGTGCCAGCAGTGTTGGGACAGGGGGCTATGGCTACACCTTC.

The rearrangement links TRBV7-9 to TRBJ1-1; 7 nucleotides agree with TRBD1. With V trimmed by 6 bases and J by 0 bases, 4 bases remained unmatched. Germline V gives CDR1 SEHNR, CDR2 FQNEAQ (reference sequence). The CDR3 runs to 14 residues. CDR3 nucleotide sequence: TGTGCCAGCAGGCCGGACAGGTTGAACACTGAAGCTTTCTTT. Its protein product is CASRPDRLNTEAFF. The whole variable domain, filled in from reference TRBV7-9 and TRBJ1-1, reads DTGVSQNPRHKITKRGQNVTFRCDPISEHNRLYWYRQTLGQGPEFLTYFQNEAQLEKSRLLSDRFSAERPKGSFSTLEIQRTEQGDSAMYLCASRPDRLNTEAFFGQGTRLTVV.